The 7 T cell receptor beta chains listed next were all sequenced from one sample in a study of T cells after yellow fever vaccination. One entry per CDR3 protein results from TCRdb running MiXCR on the 5' RACE reads. This sample has more than 15,000 distinct CDR3 sequences; over 3.5% occur once, and the top ten carry over 0.4%. This specimen was PBMCs, either bulk or a sorted T-cell subset (CD4+, CD8+, memory, or dextramer-sorted; not recorded which), taken 15 days after the yellow fever booster vaccination. All receptors come from a man aged 25-40 years who received the YFV17D yellow fever vaccine.

This clonotype occurred many times. V is TRBV29-1 and J is TRBJ2-1; D is perhaps TRBD1 (6 bases). The germline V gene encodes CDR1 SQVTM and CDR2 ANQGSEA. V was clipped by 7 bases and J by 12 bases, with 16 bases between them. The CDR3 is 11 amino acids. The CDR3, as DNA: TGCAGCGCAAACTCCGGGACACGGCAGTTCTTC. This sequence encodes CSANSGTRQFF.

This clonotype was seen ten or more times. The chain links TRBV6-2 or TRBV6-3 to TRBJ2-1; the D is unclear. The CDR3 covers 12 residues. In germline, CDR1 is MNHEY, CDR2 SVGEGT. V was shortened by 0 bases and J by 7 bases, with 4 bases between the two germline ends. In DNA form, the CDR3 reads TGTGCCAGCAGTTACTCCAGGAATGAGCAGTTCTTC. This translates into CASSYSRNEQFF.

This clonotype was counted many times. The V call is TRBV19, the J call TRBJ2-1, with D maybe TRBD1 (6 bases). This CDR3 comprises 14 residues. The V end was cut by 8 bases, the J end by 1 base, with 12 bases between. Germline-derived CDR1 and CDR2 are LNHDA and SQIVND (reference sequence). This CDR3 is CASRLQGSYNEQFF. In DNA, the CDR3 is TGTGCCAGTCGTTTACAGGGTTCCTACAATGAGCAGTTCTTC.

This clonotype showed up many times. V is TRBV15 and J is TRBJ2-1; 8 bases match TRBD2. In germline, CDR1 is LNHNV, CDR2 YYDKDF (reference sequence). CDR3 size: 17 residues. J lost 3 bases, V lost 0 bases, and 7 bases had no gene match. In DNA form, the CDR3 reads TGTGCCACCAGCAGAGATGTACCAGCGGGAGACTACAATGAGCAGTTCTTC. Protein product: CATSRDVPAGDYNEQFF.

This clonotype was found many times. V is TRBV6-5 and J is TRBJ2-5; D gene ambiguous. This CDR3 is built from 14 residues. Germline V gene data show CDR1 as MNHEY and CDR2 as SVGAGI. Trimming stripped 8 bases from V and 0 bases from J, with 13 bases between. The CDR3 region is CASAYQEYQETQYF. The CDR3, as DNA: TGTGCCAGCGCATATCAGGAGTACCAAGAGACCCAGTACTTC.

This clonotype was observed many times. The V and J genes are TRBV20-1 and TRBJ2-1, with no clear D. Germline CDR1 is DFQATT and CDR2 is SNEGSKA (reference sequence). CDR3 length: 12 amino acids. Trimming pared 6 bases from V and 4 bases from J, leaving 10 bases between. The CDR3, as DNA: TGCAGTGCGATGGGCCGATACAATGAGCAGTTCTTC. As protein: CSAMGRYNEQFF.

Many counts were recorded for this clonotype. V gene TRBV4-2 combines with J gene TRBJ2-5, with TRBD2 as a possible D gene (5 bases). V was pared by 2 bases and J by 1 base, with 8 bases between. CDR1 and CDR2 (germline): LGHNA, YNFKEQ. The CDR3 runs to 14 residues. The CDR3: CASSQTRGQETQYF. Written as DNA, the CDR3 is TGTGCCAGCAGCCAAACCCGGGGCCAAGAGACCCAGTACTTC.